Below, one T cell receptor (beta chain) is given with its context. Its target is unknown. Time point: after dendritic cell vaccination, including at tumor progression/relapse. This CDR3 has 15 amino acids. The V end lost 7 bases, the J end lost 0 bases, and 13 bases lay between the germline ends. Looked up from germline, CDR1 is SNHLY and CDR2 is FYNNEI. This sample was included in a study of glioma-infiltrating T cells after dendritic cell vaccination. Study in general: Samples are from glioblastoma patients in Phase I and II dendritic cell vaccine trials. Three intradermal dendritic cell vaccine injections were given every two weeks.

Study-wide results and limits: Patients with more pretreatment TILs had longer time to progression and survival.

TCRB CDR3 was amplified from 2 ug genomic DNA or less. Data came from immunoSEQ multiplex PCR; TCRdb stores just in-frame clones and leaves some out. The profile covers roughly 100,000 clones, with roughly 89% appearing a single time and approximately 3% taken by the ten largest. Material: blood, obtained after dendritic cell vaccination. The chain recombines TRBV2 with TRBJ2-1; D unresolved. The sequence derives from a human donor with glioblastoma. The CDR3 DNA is TGTGCCAGCACCATGCTCAGAAGCTCCTACAATGAGCAGTTCTTC. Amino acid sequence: CASTMLRSSYNEQFF.